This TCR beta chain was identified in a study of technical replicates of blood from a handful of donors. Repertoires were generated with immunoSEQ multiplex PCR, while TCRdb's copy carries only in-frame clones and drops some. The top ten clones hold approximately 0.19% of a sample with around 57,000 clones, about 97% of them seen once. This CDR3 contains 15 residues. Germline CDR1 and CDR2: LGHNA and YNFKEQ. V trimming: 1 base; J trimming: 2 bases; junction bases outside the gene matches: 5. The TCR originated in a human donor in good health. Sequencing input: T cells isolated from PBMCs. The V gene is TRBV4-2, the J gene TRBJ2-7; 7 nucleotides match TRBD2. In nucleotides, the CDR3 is TGTGCCAGCAGCCAAGCGGTAGCGGGTCCCTACGAGCAGTACTTC. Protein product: CASSQAVAGPYEQYF.